This is a list of T cell receptor beta chains from one sample in a study of tumor and adjacent non-tumor tissue in lung cancer. TCRdb passed the multiplex PCR reads through MiXCR, listing each CDR3 protein once. The data show under 150,000 distinct CDR3 sequences, 66% seen once. The sequencing input was lung tumor tissue. Receptors were obtained from a man aged 60 to 75 with small cell lung cancer. Each CDR3 is given with its conserved first and last residue. Fields, in order: CDR3 DNA, CDR3 protein, clone size, V gene, J gene, D gene. D genes are given only for firm matches. The size field is filled for only some rows; it gives once, few, many or a size class.

DNA: TGCAGTGCGACCTTAGAGGAGCGGGTGGATGCCTACACCTTC; CDR3: CSATLEERVDAYTF; size: NA; V: TRBV20-1; J: TRBJ1-2; D: NA
DNA: TGTGCTGGCAGCTCAGTCGGGACAGGGAGATACGAGCAGTACTTC; CDR3: CAGSSVGTGRYEQYF; size: NA; V: TRBV11-2; J: TRBJ2-7; D: TRBD1
DNA: TGTGCCAGCAGCCCGACAGGGATCCGTGATTCACCCCTCCACTTT; CDR3: CASSPTGIRDSPLHF; size: many; V: TRBV11-2; J: TRBJ1-6; D: TRBD1
DNA: TGTGCCAGCAGTATTTTAGCGGGAGTAGGGGATGAGCAGTTCTTC; CDR3: CASSILAGVGDEQFF; size: few; V: TRBV6-1; J: TRBJ2-1; D: TRBD2
DNA: TGCAGTGCTACGGGGGACCAATACAAAGAGCAGTTCTTC; CDR3: CSATGDQYKEQFF; size: NA; V: TRBV20-1; J: TRBJ2-1; D: NA
DNA: TGTGCCAGCAGCCGGGACAACTCTGGGGCCAACGTCCTGACTTTC; CDR3: CASSRDNSGANVLTF; size: few; V: TRBV4-2; J: TRBJ2-6; D: NA
DNA: TGTGCCAGCAGCCAAGATAGGGGTCAGCCCCAGCATTTT; CDR3: CASSQDRGQPQHF; size: many; V: TRBV4-2; J: TRBJ1-5; D: NA
DNA: TGTGCCAGCAGTTGGTTAGCGGGAGGTACCGGGGAGCTGTTTTTT; CDR3: CASSWLAGGTGELFF; size: many; V: TRBV6-5; J: TRBJ2-2; D: TRBD2
DNA: TGTACCAGCAGCCTCGACCGGACGGACCTAGCGGTATTC; CDR3: CTSSLDRTDLAVF; size: NA; V: TRBV5-4; J: TRBJ2-1; D: TRBD2
DNA: TGCAGTGCTCAGGGGGTTGGCAATCAGTCCCAGCATTTT; CDR3: CSAQGVGNQSQHF; size: NA; V: TRBV20-1; J: TRBJ1-5; D: TRBD1